This T cell receptor (beta chain) is from a study of T cell responses to AZD1222 COVID-19 vaccine. Notes on the study in general: Repertoires were obtained solely post-peak T cell response. There were mostly white British donors and more females than males, and clonal diversity was possibly underestimated.

A remark on this clone: Its antigen is undetermined.

In germline, CDR1 is SEHNR, CDR2 FQNEAQ (reference sequence). Trimming removed 0 bases from V and 8 bases from J, with 5 bases in between. This CDR3 is built from 12 residues. Repertoires were generated with immunoSEQ multiplex PCR, while TCRdb's copy carries only in-frame clones and drops some. The sample records 100,000 to 150,000 clones, less than 90% being singletons. The sample in question was peripheral blood, obtained on day 0 of AZD1222 vaccination. The TCR originated in an adult in good health. The V and J genes are TRBV7-9 and TRBJ2-1; D unclear. The CDR3 protein is CASSLAAYEQFF. In nucleotides, the CDR3 is TGTGCCAGCAGCTTAGCCGCTTATGAGCAGTTCTTC.